This TCR beta chain originates from a study of cytomegalovirus exposure and HLA in healthy donors. Study in general: Genotyping of 398 donors showed that over 80% belonged to the Caucasian-associated ancestry cluster.

A multiplex PCR was run with 60 Vbeta primers and 13 Jbeta primers. Profiled with immunoSEQ multiplex PCR; TCRdb holds only in-frame clones, not every one. The table counts approximately 180,000 clones; around 6% lies in the top ten. The length of the CDR3 is 15 residues. Germline values: CDR1 LNHDA, CDR2 SQIVND (reference sequence). Trimming took off 9 bases at V and 5 bases at J, with 19 bases between the two ends. About this clone: As yet, its antigen is unknown.

The study's findings and limits: In terms of immune exposure information, only CMV serostatus was available.

Material: PBMCs. This chain uses TRBV19 with TRBJ2-2; TRBD1 might be the D (5 bases). The clonotype was recovered from a man aged 25 to 40 in good health and CMV-seronegative. CDR3 region: CASRLGQGGTGELFF. In DNA, the CDR3 is TGTGCCAGCCGTCTCGGACAAGGCGGTACCGGGGAGCTGTTTTTT.